This entry features one T cell receptor (beta chain) sequence. This receptor's antigen is unknown. The sample holds no much larger clone one base away, and base qualities are not on file. The meaning of the sample's treatment or condition label: allogeneic hematopoietic cell transplantation with graft depleted of TCRalphabeta T cells and CD19 B cells. TCRalphabeta/CD19-depleted allogeneic hematopoietic cell grafts were given to the transplant recipients, all of whom were children. Trimming leaves V shorter by 4 bases and J shorter by 5 bases, with the junction holding 10 bases beyond the gene matches. There are 15 amino acids in the CDR3, from cysteine to phenylalanine inclusive. Only the CDR3 DNA stays, 45 bases, in frame from base 1. As encoded in the germline V gene, CDR1 is SGHRS while CDR2 is YFSETQ. This sample is drawn from a study of T-cell reconstitution after alpha-beta-depleted transplantation in children (dated by TCRdb to about 2016). In terms of the full investigation: T-cell immune reconstitution after TCRalphabeta/CD19-depleted allogeneic hematopoietic cell transplantation in children was quantitatively tracked in the study by means of TCR repertoire profiling.

Beyond this particular receptor, the publication reports: Hyperexpanded clone frequencies declined over subsequent months; after one year, T-cell counts and TCRbeta diversity were mostly attributed to newly produced T cells. In some patients, the high TCRbeta diversity seen at day 60 was put down to recipient T cells and intrathymic progenitors that had survived conditioning. The apparently early alphabetaT-cell count recovery about two months after transplant was reportedly dependent on only several hundred rapidly expanded clones derived from non-depleted graft cells.

Library creation used PCR. Sequencer: Illumina HiSeq 2500. TCR library preparation used molecular barcoding, with unique molecular identifiers applied to normalize quantification of the TCRbeta repertoire. The public sequencing data were trimmed at Q25 with fastp and processed into clonotypes with MiXCR by TCRdb, which kept only in-frame beta chains. For every CDR3 protein sequence, its rows merge into one entry that carries the most common genes and DNA. Across this sample there are about 460,000 distinct CDR3 sequences, with about 10% seen only once. Clones ranked in the top ten supply around 15% of the sample.

This receptor was identified in a female patient aged 2-15 years who had a stem cell transplant for aplastic anemia, so the T cells may come from the graft donor. Recombination linked TRBV5-1 to TRBJ1-1, and 8 bases in between align with TRBD1. The sequencing used PBMCs, mostly from graft donor cells, collected 180 days after TCRalphabeta/CD19-depleted stem cell transplant. The CDR3 in this case is CASSPLPRGRTEAFF. The DNA reads TGCGCCAGCAGCCCCCTGCCCAGGGGGCGTACTGAAGCTTTCTTT.